A selection of T cell receptor beta chains follows, all from one sample in a study of lymphopenia after photon versus proton radiotherapy. Generated by immunoSEQ multiplex PCR, the TCRdb table keeps only in-frame clones and is missing some. The sample contains roughly 30,000 clones, around 90% of which appear only once. The sequencing used peripheral blood, collected from a patient treated with proton-based radiotherapy. These receptors were obtained from a woman in her sixties with cholangiocarcinoma. Some clones in this sample may be carry-over from other donors' samples. The CDR3 runs from the conserved cysteine through the conserved F or W. The order of the fields is J gene, D gene, V gene, clone size, CDR3 length, CDR3 protein, CDR3 DNA. D genes are given only for firm matches. Some rows have no size entry. The others give once, few or many, or a class for an expanded clone.

TRBJ1-1 - TRBV11-2 - 14 CASSRWAENTEAFF TGTGCCAGCAGCCGGTGGGCGGAGAACACTGAAGCTTTCTTT
TRBJ2-3 TRBD2 TRBV18 - 16 CASSARTSGGRDTQYF TGTGCCAGCTCCGCCCGGACTAGCGGGGGCAGGGATACGCAGTATTTT
TRBJ2-5 - TRBV10-3 - 12 CAISEKGETQYF TGTGCCATCAGTGAGAAGGGAGAGACCCAGTACTTC
TRBJ1-2 - TRBV7-2 - 15 CASSLEGGTAYGYTF TGTGCCAGCAGCTTAGAAGGGGGGACGGCCTATGGCTACACCTTC
TRBJ2-7 - TRBV5-8 - 14 CASSPWAARDEQYF TGTGCCAGCAGCCCCTGGGCGGCTAGAGACGAGCAGTACTTC
TRBJ2-2 TRBD1 TRBV27 - 20 CASSDVVPGQGLASTGELFF TGTGCCAGCAGCGACGTAGTCCCGGGACAGGGTTTGGCTAGCACCGGGGAGCTGTTTTTT
TRBJ1-3 - TRBV7-9 - 11 CASSFRDVGYF TGTGCCAGCAGCTTCCGGGATGTGGGATATTTT
TRBJ1-5 TRBD1 TRBV6-6 few 14 CASNGQGGDQPQHF TGTGCCAGCAACGGACAGGGGGGTGATCAGCCCCAGCATTTT
TRBJ1-2 - TRBV4-1 - 15 CASSQFGAVNYGYTF TGCGCCAGCAGCCAATTCGGGGCAGTGAACTATGGCTACACCTTC
TRBJ1-2 - TRBV9 - 13 CASSARGPHGYTF TGTGCCAGCAGCGCCAGAGGCCCCCATGGCTACACCTTC
TRBJ2-2 - TRBV11-3 - 15 CASSLGQLNTGELFF TGTGCCAGCAGCTTAGGACAGCTGAACACCGGGGAGCTGTTTTTT
TRBJ1-2 - TRBV6-1 - 12 CASTESGYGYTF TGTGCCAGCACCGAATCAGGGTATGGCTACACCTTC
TRBJ1-2 TRBD1 TRBV27 once 15 CASSPWTGEGYGYTF TGTGCCAGCAGTCCCTGGACAGGGGAAGGGTATGGCTACACCTTC
TRBJ2-7 TRBD2 TRBV4-2 - 16 CASSLLQGLAAHEQYF TGTGCCAGCAGCCTACTCCAGGGACTAGCGGCCCACGAGCAGTACTTC
TRBJ2-5 - TRBV9 - 14 CASSVAGGTETQYF TGTGCCAGCAGCGTAGCTGGAGGGACCGAGACCCAGTACTTC
TRBJ1-1 - TRBV10-3 - 13 CAIQAGLNTEAFF TGTGCCATCCAAGCGGGGTTGAACACTGAAGCTTTCTTT
TRBJ1-2 TRBD1 TRBV27 - 15 CASREPQGAKYGYTF TGTGCCAGCAGAGAACCTCAGGGGGCGAAATATGGCTACACCTTC
TRBJ2-3 - TRBV29-1 - 14 CSVEPRDKSDTQYF TGCAGCGTTGAACCGCGGGACAAATCAGATACGCAGTATTTT
TRBJ1-1 - TRBV19 - 15 CASSTRQVLNTEAFF TGTGCCAGTAGTACCCGACAGGTTCTGAACACTGAAGCTTTCTTT
TRBJ1-2 - TRBV27 - 14 CASSLLQAAYGYTF TGTGCCAGCAGTTTACTCCAGGCCGCTTATGGCTACACCTTC
TRBJ2-3 - TRBV7-9 few 16 CASSFAGALEGDTQYF TGTGCCAGCAGCTTTGCAGGCGCCTTGGAAGGGGATACGCAGTATTTT
TRBJ2-7 - TRBV18 once 14 CASTISAGPWEQYF TGTGCCAGCACAATCTCGGCAGGCCCATGGGAGCAGTACTTC
TRBJ2-3 TRBD2 TRBV5-1 - 15 CASRWWTSRTDTQYF TGCGCCAGCAGGTGGTGGACTAGCAGGACAGATACGCAGTATTTT
TRBJ2-7 - TRBV4-1 - 15 CASSQEGADTYEQYF TGCGCCAGCAGCCAAGAGGGGGCTGATACCTACGAGCAGTACTTC
TRBJ2-7 TRBD2 TRBV7-2 - 16 CASSLGSGRAISEQYF TGTGCCAGCAGCTTGGGGAGCGGGAGGGCCATCTCCGAGCAGTACTTC
TRBJ2-3 - TRBV5-1 - 16 CASSFSGGGLTDTQYF TGCGCCAGCAGCTTCTCTGGGGGCGGGTTGACAGATACGCAGTATTTT
TRBJ2-5 TRBD2 TRBV4-1 - 18 CASSLLLAGVAHQETQYF TGCGCCAGCAGCCTTTTACTAGCGGGAGTGGCACACCAAGAGACCCAGTACTTC